The 29 T cell receptor beta chains below come from one sample, sequenced in a study of OX40 agonist ivuxolimab in advanced cancers. Profiled with immunoSEQ multiplex PCR; TCRdb holds only in-frame clones, not every one. The sample holds fewer than 15,000 clones; around 69% are singletons and the top ten take just under 40%. Sequencing used CD4+ or CD8+ T cells sorted from blood, obtained in a trial of the OX40 agonist ivuxolimab. Receptors were obtained from an adult with an advanced solid tumor such as melanoma, head and neck, liver or kidney cancer.

CDR3 residues: CASSSFGEDNSPLHF. Here the CDR3 DNA reads TGTGCCAGCAGCTCCTTCGGGGAAGATAATTCACCCCTCCACTTT. The genes are TRBV7-9 and TRBJ1-6; D is unresolved. Trimming pared 4 bases from V and 5 bases from J, leaving 12 bases between. Germline loops: CDR1 SEHNR, CDR2 FQNEAQ (reference sequence). The CDR3 consists of 15 residues.

The chain is built from TRBV14 and TRBJ1-1; D unclear. The CDR3 covers 13 residues. CDR1 is SGHDN, CDR2 FVKESK, per germline. The ends were cut back, 5 bases at V and 6 bases at J, with 13 bases in the middle. CDR3 sequence: CASSDLRWSEAFF. Written as DNA, the CDR3 is TGTGCCAGCAGCGACCTTAGATGGTCTGAAGCTTTCTTT.

The genes are TRBV6-4 and TRBJ2-3, with TRBD1 identical over 8 bases. Germline CDR1 reads MRHNA; CDR2 reads SNTAGT. Germline trimming cut 4 bases from V and 2 bases from J; bases unmatched to any gene: 5. This CDR3 has 15 amino acids. The CDR3 spells CASSAGGTHTDTQYF. DNA of the CDR3: TGTGCCAGCAGTGCAGGGGGCACACACACAGATACGCAGTATTTT.

This chain connects TRBV6-5 to TRBJ1-2; possibly TRBD1 for D (6 bases). The CDR3 consists of 14 residues. V lost 5 bases, J lost 8 bases, and 18 bases lay in between. Germline V CDR1 and CDR2: MNHEY, SVGAGI. DNA of the CDR3: TGTGCCAGCAGTGAGCTCGGGGGGGCGGAGGGCTACACCTTC. Encoded protein: CASSELGGAEGYTF.

This rearrangement joins TRBV7-9 to TRBJ2-3; D is undetermined. Germline V gene data show CDR1 as SEHNR and CDR2 as FQNEAQ (reference sequence). V was trimmed by 2 bases and J by 6 bases, leaving 6 bases between them. This CDR3 has 12 amino acids. CDR3 protein: CASSLFRDTQYF. The CDR3 bases are TGTGCCAGCAGCTTATTCCGGGATACGCAGTATTTT.

The chain carries TRBV6-4 and TRBJ2-3; D possibly corresponds to TRBD1 (6 bases). This CDR3 spans 15 amino acids. Germline V gene lookup returns CDR1 MRHNA and CDR2 SNTAGT. Trimming pared 2 bases from V and 1 base from J, leaving 10 bases between. This CDR3 reads CASSDTAGGTDTQYF. CDR3 nucleotide sequence: TGTGCCAGCAGTGACACGGCAGGGGGCACAGATACGCAGTATTTT.

In nucleotides, the CDR3 is TGTGCCAGCAGCTTAGGGACCCGGGACTACCTCTACAATGAGCAGTTCTTC. Protein: CASSLGTRDYLYNEQFF. The chain carries TRBV11-3 and TRBJ2-1; TRBD2 matches at 7 bases. There are 17 residues in the CDR3. Trimming removed 1 base from V and 3 bases from J; junction bases left unmatched: 9. From germline, CDR1 is SGHNT and CDR2 YENEEA.

V gene TRBV19 combines with J gene TRBJ1-1; TRBD1 agrees at 7 bases. The J segment lost 0 bases and the V segment lost 8 bases, leaving 3 bases of the junction unmatched. Germline-derived CDR1 and CDR2 are LNHDA and SQIVND (reference sequence). This CDR3 comprises 13 residues. CDR3 loop: CASGDSMNTEAFF. The CDR3, as DNA: TGTGCCAGTGGGGACAGCATGAACACTGAAGCTTTCTTT.

V usage is TRBV10-1 and J usage is TRBJ2-7; a possible D gene is TRBD1 (6 bases). V was pared by 5 bases and J by 2 bases, with 13 bases between. The CDR3 covers 14 residues. Germline CDR1 and CDR2: WNHNN and SYGVQD (reference sequence). This CDR3 reads CASSSRGKTYEQYF. CDR3 DNA sequence: TGCGCCAGCAGTTCCAGGGGAAAAACCTACGAGCAGTACTTC.

This clone appeared a single time. The chain couples TRBV7-6 to TRBJ1-2; D remains ambiguous. The CDR3 loop spans 13 amino acids. Germline values: CDR1 SGHVS, CDR2 FNYEAQ. V was clipped by 5 bases and J by 7 bases, with 14 bases between them. CDR3 bases: TGTGCCAGCAGCGGCCATTCTCTATCTGGCTACACCTTC. Translating it yields CASSGHSLSGYTF.

The chain uses TRBV2 and TRBJ2-1, with 16 bases lining up with TRBD2. The CDR3 runs 17 residues. The germline CDR1 and CDR2 sequences are SNHLY and FYNNEI. V gave up 7 bases and J gave up 2 bases; unmatched junction bases: 5. CDR3 sequence (DNA): TGTGCCAGCACTCCCGGGACTAGCGGGAGGGCCTACAATGAGCAGTTCTTC. Translation gives CASTPGTSGRAYNEQFF.

DNA for the CDR3: TGTGCCAGCAGTGAAGCTAAGGGGGCGGGCTATGGCTACACCTTC. It is translated as CASSEAKGAGYGYTF. V and J are TRBV6-1 and TRBJ1-2, with 7 bases aligning to TRBD1. J lost 4 bases, V lost 0 bases, and 5 bases had no gene match. Germline CDR1 and CDR2: MNHNS and SASEGT. This CDR3 has 15 amino acids.

The chain recombines TRBV6-5 with TRBJ2-7; TRBD2 agrees at 8 bases. Trimming took 8 bases from V and 1 from J; bases not matched to a gene: 4. Germline V gene data show CDR1 as MNHEY and CDR2 as SVGAGI. This CDR3 region has 13 residues. This CDR3 is CASGLALSYEQYF. DNA for the CDR3: TGTGCCAGCGGACTAGCCCTTTCCTACGAGCAGTACTTC.

About this clone itself: This sample includes further DNA sequences coding for the same CDR3. The chain is built from TRBV27 and TRBJ2-1; D gene ambiguous. There are 13 residues in the CDR3. Germline V gives CDR1 MNHEY, CDR2 SMNVEV (reference sequence). V lost 3 bases, J lost 0 bases, and 3 bases lay in between. The CDR3, as DNA: TGTGCCAGCAGTTTCAGCTCCTACAATGAGCAGTTCTTC. Its protein is CASSFSSYNEQFF.

In this sample, this clone turned up a few times. The rearrangement joins TRBV6-5 to TRBJ1-2; 8 bases agree with TRBD1. The ends lost 6 bases at V and 3 bases at J; junction bases unmatched: 9. This CDR3 region has 15 residues. Germline CDR1 reads MNHEY; CDR2 reads SVGAGI. CDR3 bases: TGTGCCAGCAGCGCACAGGGGGGGAGCTACTATGGCTACACCTTC. This encodes CASSAQGGSYYGYTF.

The chain has TRBV6-1 and TRBJ1-1; 7 nucleotides line up with TRBD1. From germline, CDR1 is MNHNS and CDR2 SASEGT. The CDR3 contains 17 residues. V dropped 1 base and J dropped 0; count of bases not matched to a gene: 8. The CDR3 DNA is TGTGCCAGCAGTGAAGGTTGGGACAGCGAAATGAACACTGAAGCTTTCTTT. Encoded protein: CASSEGWDSEMNTEAFF.

CDR3 loop: CASSYSTSGQETQYF. The CDR3 DNA follows: TGTGCCAGCAGTTACTCGACTAGCGGTCAAGAGACCCAGTACTTC. The J gene is TRBJ2-5, the V gene TRBV6-5, with TRBD2 identical over 9 bases. This CDR3 region has 15 residues. CDR1 and CDR2 (germline): MNHEY, SVGAGI. The trim removed 0 bases at V and 2 bases at J, leaving 1 base unmatched.

The CDR3 DNA reads as TGTGCCAGTAGCCCGGTTAATAGCTATGGCTACACCTTC. Amino acids: CASSPVNSYGYTF. The chain links TRBV19 to TRBJ1-2; D ambiguous. CDR3 length: 13 residues. CDR1 is LNHDA, CDR2 SQIVND, per germline (reference sequence). Trimming removed 6 bases at V and 4 bases at J, with 12 bases between.

Note on this clone: One end of the junction fails to match germline, which may point to a read error. Other DNA sequences of this sample code for an identical CDR3. The rearrangement joins TRBV27 to TRBJ2-7; 9 bases line up with TRBD2. This CDR3 spans 15 amino acids. Germline V gene data show CDR1 as MNHEY and CDR2 as SMNVEV (reference sequence). The CDR3 bases are TGTGCTAGCAGTTGGGTAGCGGGAGAGAGAAGCGAGCAGTACTTC. Protein sequence: CASSWVAGERSEQYF.

This clone was counted only a few times. The chain carries TRBV19 and TRBJ2-3; a possible D gene is TRBD1 (6 bases). V lost 1 base, J lost 3 bases, and 11 bases lay in between. The CDR3 runs 15 residues. Germline V gene data show CDR1 as LNHDA and CDR2 as SQIVND (reference sequence). The CDR3 here is CASSIGWGRTDTQYF. CDR3 bases: TGTGCCAGTAGTATAGGTTGGGGGCGGACAGATACGCAGTATTTT.

The J gene is TRBJ2-4, the V gene TRBV7-9, with D unclear. The CDR3 extends over 16 amino acids. V lost 0 bases and J lost 0, with 9 bases in between. The germline V gene has CDR1 SEHNR and CDR2 FQNEAQ (reference sequence). The chain's CDR3 is CASSLAHSLAKNIQYF. DNA of the CDR3: TGTGCCAGCAGCTTAGCGCACTCACTAGCCAAAAACATTCAGTACTTC.

The J gene is TRBJ1-1, the V gene TRBV4-1; 10 nucleotides agree with TRBD1. The CDR3 is 15 amino acids. CDR1 and CDR2 (germline): MGHRA, YSYEKL. V was pared by 5 bases and J by 5 bases, with 8 bases of the junction left unmatched. CDR3 coding DNA: TGCGCCAGCAGCGGAAGACAGGGGGCTCGGACTGAAGCTTTCTTT. Protein sequence: CASSGRQGARTEAFF.

This clone was counted a single time. The chain recombines TRBV5-4 with TRBJ2-1, with TRBD2 matching over 11 bases. In germline, CDR1 is SGHNT, CDR2 YYREEE (reference sequence). The CDR3 loop spans 16 amino acids. Trimming at V came to 3 bases and at J to 6 bases, leaving 8 bases not matched to a gene. In DNA form, the CDR3 reads TGTGCCAGCAGCTCCCCTCTAGCGGGAGGAGTCAATGAGCAGTTCTTC. Amino acid sequence: CASSSPLAGGVNEQFF. Together with reference TRBV5-4 and TRBJ2-1, the CDR3 gives the full variable domain: ETGVTQSPTHLIKTRGQQVTLRCSSQSGHNTVSWYQQALGQGPQFIFQYYREEENGRGNFPPRFSGLQFPNYSSELNVNALELDDSALYLCASSSPLAGGVNEQFFGPGTRLTVL.

V and J are TRBV9 and TRBJ1-6; the D gene is possibly TRBD1 (5 bases). Germline CDR1 reads SGDLS; CDR2 reads YYNGEE. The CDR3 consists of 18 residues. Trimming pared 4 bases from V and 6 bases from J, leaving 23 bases between. CDR3 bases: TGTGCCAGCAGCCAAGAAGCTCCCGACAGCCCTTCTAATTCACCCCTCCACTTT. It is translated as CASSQEAPDSPSNSPLHF.

V gene TRBV19 combines with J gene TRBJ2-1, with TRBD2 identical over 8 bases. The CDR3 extends over 15 amino acids. Germline V gives CDR1 LNHDA, CDR2 SQIVND (reference sequence). The ends lost 4 bases at V and 4 bases at J; junction bases unmatched: 6. The CDR3 coding sequence is TGTGCCAGTAGTAGAGGGTCTAGCGGGTACAATGAGCAGTTCTTC. It specifies CASSRGSSGYNEQFF.

This chain joins TRBV7-8 and TRBJ2-7; possible D gene TRBD1, 6 bases. Trimming removed 10 bases at V and 3 bases at J, with 22 bases between. The CDR3 has 15 amino acids. Germline V gives CDR1 SGHVS, CDR2 FQNEAQ. The DNA for the CDR3 is TGTGCCACCCTATCCGTCAGGGGACATTACTACGAGCAGTACTTC. Its translation is CATLSVRGHYYEQYF.

This clone was detected a few times. The CDR3 region has the DNA TGTGCCAGCAGCCCCTACCGTTCGGATGAGCAGTTCTTC. This encodes CASSPYRSDEQFF. The chain joins TRBV5-4 to TRBJ2-1; D call uncertain. This CDR3 spans 13 amino acids. Trimming shortened V by 4 bases and J by 8 bases, and 13 bases separated the two germline ends. CDR1 and CDR2 from the germline V gene are SGHNT and YYREEE (reference sequence).

The chain uses TRBV13 and TRBJ1-2; D is unresolved. Trimming removed 6 bases at V and 6 bases at J, with 11 bases between. Looked up from germline, CDR1 is PRHDT and CDR2 is FYEKMQ (reference sequence). The CDR3 has 12 amino acids. CDR3 in amino acids: CASSDGGDGYTF. The CDR3 region has the DNA TGTGCCAGCAGTGATGGCGGGGATGGCTACACCTTC. The whole variable domain, filled in from reference TRBV13 and TRBJ1-2, reads AAGVIQSPRHLIKEKRETATLKCYPIPRHDTVYWYQQGPGQDPQFLISFYEKMQSDKGSIPDRFSAQQFSDYHSELNMSSLELGDSALYFCASSDGGDGYTFGSGTRLTVV.

This clone was recorded once. The chain recombines TRBV2 with TRBJ1-1, with D maybe TRBD1 (5 bases). CDR1 and CDR2 from the germline V gene are SNHLY and FYNNEI. Trimming took 6 bases from V and 1 from J, leaving 9 bases between them. This CDR3 has 13 amino acids. CDR3 sequence reads: CASRRGENTEAFF. CDR3 in DNA: TGTGCCAGCAGGCGGGGGGAGAACACTGAAGCTTTCTTT.